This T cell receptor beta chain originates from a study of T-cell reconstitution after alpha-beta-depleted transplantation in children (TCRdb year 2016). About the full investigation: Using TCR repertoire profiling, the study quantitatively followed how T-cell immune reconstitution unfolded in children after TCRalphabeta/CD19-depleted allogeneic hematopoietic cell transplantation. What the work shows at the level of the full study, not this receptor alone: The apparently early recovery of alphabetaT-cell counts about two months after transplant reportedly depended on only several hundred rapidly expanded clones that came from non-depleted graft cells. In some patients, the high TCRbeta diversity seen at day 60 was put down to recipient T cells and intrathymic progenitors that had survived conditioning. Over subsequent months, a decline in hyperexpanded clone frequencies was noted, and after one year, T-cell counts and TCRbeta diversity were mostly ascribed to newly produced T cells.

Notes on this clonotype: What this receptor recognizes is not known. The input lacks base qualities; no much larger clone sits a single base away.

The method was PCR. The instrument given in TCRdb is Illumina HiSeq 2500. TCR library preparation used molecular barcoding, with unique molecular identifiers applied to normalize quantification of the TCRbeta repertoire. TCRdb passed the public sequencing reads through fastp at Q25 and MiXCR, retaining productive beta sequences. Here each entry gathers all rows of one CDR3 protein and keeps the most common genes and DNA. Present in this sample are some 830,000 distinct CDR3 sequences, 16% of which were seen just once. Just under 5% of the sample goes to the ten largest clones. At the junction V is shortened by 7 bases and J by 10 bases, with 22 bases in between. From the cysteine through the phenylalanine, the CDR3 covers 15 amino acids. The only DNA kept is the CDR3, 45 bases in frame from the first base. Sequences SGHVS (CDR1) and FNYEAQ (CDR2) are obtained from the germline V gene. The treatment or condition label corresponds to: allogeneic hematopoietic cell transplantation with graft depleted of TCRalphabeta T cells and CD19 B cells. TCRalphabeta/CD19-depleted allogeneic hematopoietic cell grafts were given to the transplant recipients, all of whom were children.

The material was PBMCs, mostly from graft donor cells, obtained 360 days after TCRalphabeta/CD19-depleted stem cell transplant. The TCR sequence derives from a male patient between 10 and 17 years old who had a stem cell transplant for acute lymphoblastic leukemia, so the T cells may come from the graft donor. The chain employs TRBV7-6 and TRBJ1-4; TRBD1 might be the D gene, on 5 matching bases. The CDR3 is CASTRGGALGGKLFF. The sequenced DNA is TGTGCCAGCACCCGAGGAGGGGCACTTGGTGGAAAACTGTTTTTT.